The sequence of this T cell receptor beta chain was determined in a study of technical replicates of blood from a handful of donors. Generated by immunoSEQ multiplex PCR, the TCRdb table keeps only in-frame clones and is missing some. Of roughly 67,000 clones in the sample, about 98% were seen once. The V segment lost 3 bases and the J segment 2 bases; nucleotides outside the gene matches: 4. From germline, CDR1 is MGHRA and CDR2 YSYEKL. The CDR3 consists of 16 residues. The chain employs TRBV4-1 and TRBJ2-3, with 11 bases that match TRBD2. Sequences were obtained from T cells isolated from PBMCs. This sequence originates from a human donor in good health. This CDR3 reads CASSQATSGDTDTQYF. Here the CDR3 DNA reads TGCGCCAGCAGCCAGGCGACTAGCGGGGACACAGATACGCAGTATTTT.